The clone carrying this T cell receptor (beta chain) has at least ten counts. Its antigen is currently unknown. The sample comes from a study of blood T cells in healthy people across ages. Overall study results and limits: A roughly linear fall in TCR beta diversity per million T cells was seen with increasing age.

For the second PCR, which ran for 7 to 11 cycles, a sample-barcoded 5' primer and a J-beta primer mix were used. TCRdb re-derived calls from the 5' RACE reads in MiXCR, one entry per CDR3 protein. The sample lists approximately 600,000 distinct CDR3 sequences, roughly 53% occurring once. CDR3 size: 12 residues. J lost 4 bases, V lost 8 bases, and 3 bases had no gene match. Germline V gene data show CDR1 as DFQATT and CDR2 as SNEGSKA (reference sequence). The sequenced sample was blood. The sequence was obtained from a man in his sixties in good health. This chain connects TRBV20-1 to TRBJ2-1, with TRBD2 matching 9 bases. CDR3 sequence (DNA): TGCAGTACGACTAGCGGATACAATGAGCAGTTCTTC. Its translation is CSTTSGYNEQFF.